The present T cell receptor (beta chain) was sequenced within a study of PD-L1 blockade in urothelial cancer. The time point is: pretreatment peripheral blood. Profiling relied on immunoSEQ multiplex PCR, and the TCRdb table lists in-frame clones only, not all of them. The table lists some 66,000 clones, approximately 86% of them singletons. This CDR3 is built from 15 residues. The germline gives CDR1 SGHVS, CDR2 FQNEAQ. The junction had 6 bases not matched to a gene; V was cut back by 6 bases and J by 0 bases. The sequenced sample was PBMCs, obtained around atezolizumab (anti-PD-L1) treatment. This clonotype was sampled from a man aged 55 to 70 with urothelial cancer. The chain recombines TRBV7-8 with TRBJ2-7; 9 bases are shared with TRBD2. The chain's CDR3 is CASSRLADSSYEQYF. CDR3 sequence (DNA): TGTGCCAGCAGTAGACTAGCGGACAGCTCCTACGAGCAGTACTTC.